These 25 T cell receptor beta chains originate from one sample sequenced in a study of blood T cell repertoires in COVID-19. Clones were read by immunoSEQ multiplex PCR, and TCRdb kept only the in-frame ones, dropping some. In the table there are 55,000 to 80,000 clones, under 95% of which are singletons. The sample was peripheral blood. These receptors all stem from a human donor in a cohort sampled during active COVID-19.

This sequence joins TRBV27 and TRBJ1-5; no clear D gene. CDR1 and CDR2 from the germline V gene are MNHEY and SMNVEV (reference sequence). Trimming took 2 bases from V and 0 from J, leaving 11 bases between them. CDR3 length: 16 amino acids. CDR3 in amino acids: CASSLAGSVSNQPQHF. The DNA for the CDR3 is TGTGCCAGCAGTTTAGCGGGGTCCGTTAGCAATCAGCCCCAGCATTTT.

The V call is TRBV28, the J call TRBJ2-1, with 9 bases aligning to TRBD2. V dropped 7 bases and J dropped 6; count of bases not matched to a gene: 10. The germline V gene has CDR1 MDHEN and CDR2 SYDVKM. The CDR3 is 15 amino acids. The CDR3 spells CASTRLAAGRNEQFF. In nucleotides, the CDR3 is TGTGCCAGCACTCGACTAGCGGCGGGTCGCAATGAGCAGTTCTTC.

The V and J genes are TRBV11-2 and TRBJ2-2; D is undetermined. V lost 1 base and J lost 6, with 6 bases in between. Germline assignment: CDR1 SGHAT and CDR2 FQNNGV. CDR3 length equals 13 residues. Here the CDR3 reads CASSLGHPGELFF. Written as DNA, the CDR3 is TGTGCCAGCAGCTTAGGACATCCCGGGGAGCTGTTTTTT.

The V and J genes are TRBV7-3 and TRBJ2-3; 10 bases line up with TRBD2. V lost 0 bases to trimming and J lost 0 bases; unmatched junction nucleotides: 3. Germline CDR1 and CDR2: SGHTA and FQGTGA. The length of the CDR3 is 17 residues. The CDR3 sequence: CASSLTAGGPSTDTQYF. The CDR3 nucleotides read TGTGCCAGCAGCTTAACAGCGGGAGGGCCGAGCACAGATACGCAGTATTTT.

V gene TRBV9 combines with J gene TRBJ2-6; 8 nucleotides line up with TRBD1. The J segment lost 11 bases and the V segment lost 2 bases, leaving 9 bases of the junction unmatched. The CDR3 is made up of 15 amino acids. Germline CDR1 is SGDLS and CDR2 is YYNGEE. CDR3 sequence (DNA): TGTGCCAGCAGCGTGAGTTGGGACAGGTCCGACGTCCTGACTTTC. Its protein product is CASSVSWDRSDVLTF.

This clone appeared once. The chain has TRBV5-1 and TRBJ2-7; D possibly corresponds to TRBD1 (6 bases). This CDR3 comprises 14 residues. Germline lookup yields CDR1 SGHRS and CDR2 YFSETQ. V dropped 0 bases and J dropped 7 bases, with 14 bases sitting between them. The CDR3 sequence: CASSLAVGGSEQYF. The CDR3 coding sequence is TGCGCCAGCAGCTTGGCCGTTGGGGGCAGTGAGCAGTACTTC.

CDR3 bases: TGTGCCAGCAGTTTGTACAGGGGTCTTCCCCAGTACTTC. It translates to CASSLYRGLPQYF. J is TRBJ2-5 and V is TRBV28; 7 positions match TRBD1. This CDR3 comprises 13 residues. CDR1 and CDR2 (germline): MDHEN, SYDVKM. Losses at the gene ends were 3 bases for V and 9 bases for J; bases not matched to a gene: 7. Combining the CDR3 with reference TRBV28 and TRBJ2-5 gives the whole variable domain DVKVTQSSRYLVKRTGEKVFLECVQDMDHENMFWYRQDPGLGLRLIYFSYDVKMKEKGDIPEGYSVSREKKERFSLILESASTNQTSMYLCASSLYRGLPQYFGPGTRLLVL.

The V and J genes are TRBV7-8 and TRBJ2-2, with 8 positions matching TRBD1. The trim removed 5 bases at V and 1 base at J, leaving 3 bases unmatched. CDR1 is SGHVS and CDR2 is FQNEAQ in the germline V gene. CDR3 length: 15 residues. The CDR3 protein is CASSLGQGNTGELFF. The CDR3 DNA reads TGTGCCAGCAGCCTCGGACAGGGGAACACCGGGGAGCTGTTTTTT.

J is TRBJ2-5 and V is TRBV5-6, with D hard to call. CDR3 length equals 11 residues. The germline gives CDR1 SGHDT, CDR2 YYEEEE. The ends were cut back, 6 bases at V and 5 bases at J, with 8 bases in the middle. This chain's CDR3 is CASKNAETQYF. In nucleotides, the CDR3 is TGTGCCAGCAAAAACGCGGAGACCCAGTACTTC.

This chain connects TRBV29-1 to TRBJ2-1; TRBD2 agrees at 7 bases. CDR3 length: 15 amino acids. The V and J ends lost 1 base and 7 bases, in that order; junction bases with no gene match: 10. The germline CDR1 and CDR2 sequences are SQVTM and ANQGSEA. CDR3 sequence reads: CSVEVPAGTGNEQFF. In DNA, the CDR3 is TGCAGCGTTGAAGTACCAGCGGGGACGGGGAATGAGCAGTTCTTC.

This clone was observed a single time. The chain uses TRBV2 and TRBJ1-2; the D is unclear. Trimming took off 5 bases at V and 2 bases at J, with 6 bases between the two ends. The CDR3 spans 12 residues. The germline V gene has CDR1 SNHLY and CDR2 FYNNEI. The CDR3 here is CASSTQNYGYTF. CDR3 DNA sequence: TGTGCCAGCAGTACCCAGAACTATGGCTACACCTTC.

On this clone itself: Its ends do not fully match the called genes, so a read error is possible. This sequence joins TRBV24-1 and TRBJ2-6, with D possibly matching TRBD2 (7 bases). The CDR3 totals 14 residues. Germline CDR1 KGHDR, CDR2 SFDVKD. CDR3 in amino acids: CATSDSRGANVPTF. The CDR3 nucleotides are TGTGCCACCAGTGATTCCCGGGGGGCCAACGTCCCGACTTTC.

The V and J genes are TRBV12-2 and TRBJ2-7; the D segment call TRBD1 is taken from the table without a DNA check. TRBV12-2 is tagged as a pseudogene. The CDR3 length is 17 residues. DNA of the CDR3: TGTGCAAGTCGGTGGCAGAGACAACCGGTGCGCTCCTACGAGCAGTACTTC. As protein: CASRWQRQPVRSYEQYF.

This chain uses TRBV28 with TRBJ2-3; weak D call: TRBD2 (5 bases). Germline V lookup: CDR1 MDHEN, CDR2 SYDVKM. The V and J ends lost 8 bases and 8 bases respectively, with 17 bases between them. The CDR3 length is 13 residues. The chain's CDR3 is CASHRGSGGTQYF. CDR3 DNA: TGTGCCAGCCATCGGGGTTCTGGCGGTACGCAGTATTTT.

The V gene is TRBV9, the J gene TRBJ2-5; D might be TRBD1 (6 bases). There are 13 residues in the CDR3. Trimming left V 3 bases short and J 5 bases short, with 11 bases between. Looked up from germline, CDR1 is SGDLS and CDR2 is YYNGEE. The DNA of the CDR3 is TGTGCCAGCAGCGAGGGGGTTTTGGAGACCCAGTACTTC. Translating it yields CASSEGVLETQYF.

The chain combines TRBV10-3 with TRBJ1-2; TRBD1 matches 8 bases. CDR1 ENHRY and CDR2 SYGVKD come from the germline V gene. The CDR3 has 15 residues. J gave up 3 bases and V 3 bases, and 6 bases lay outside the gene matches. The DNA of the CDR3 is TGTGCCATCAGTGAACATGACAGGGGTGACTATGGCTACACCTTC. Translating it yields CAISEHDRGDYGYTF.

This clone was found once. CDR3 region: CASSNGGSPGELFF. The CDR3 coding sequence is TGCGCCAGTTCGAACGGCGGCTCACCCGGGGAGCTGTTTTTT. V usage is TRBV5-1 and J usage is TRBJ2-2; D gene unclear. The CDR3 spans 14 residues. Trimming removed 8 bases at V and 6 bases at J, with 17 bases between. Germline loops: CDR1 SGHRS, CDR2 YFSETQ. The full variable domain, completed using reference TRBV5-1 and TRBJ2-2, is KAGVTQTPRYLIKTRGQQVTLSCSPISGHRSVSWYQQTPGQGLQFLFEYFSETQRNKGNFPGRFSGRQFSNSRSEMNVSTLELGDSALYLCASSNGGSPGELFFGEGSRLTVL.

This clone was found once. The chain combines TRBV9 with TRBJ2-3, with TRBD2 matching over 8 bases. The CDR3 runs 15 residues. V trimming: 1 base; J trimming: 5 bases; junction bases outside the gene matches: 6. The germline V gene has CDR1 SGDLS and CDR2 YYNGEE. The CDR3 DNA is TGTGCCAGCAGCGTACAGCGGGAGAGGGAAGATACGCAGTATTTT. Its translation: CASSVQREREDTQYF.

This chain links TRBV10-1 with TRBJ2-1; 13 bases line up with TRBD2. CDR3 length: 15 residues. The V and J ends lost 3 bases and 5 bases, in that order; junction bases with no gene match: 1. CDR1 is WNHNN, CDR2 SYGVQD, per germline (reference sequence). CDR3 protein: CASSDGTSGNNEQFF. The CDR3 DNA is TGCGCCAGCAGTGACGGGACTAGCGGGAACAATGAGCAGTTCTTC.

V gene TRBV7-9 combines with J gene TRBJ2-7, with D possibly matching TRBD2 (7 bases). The CDR3 totals 17 residues. Germline V CDR1 and CDR2: SEHNR, FQNEAQ (reference sequence). The V end was cut by 7 bases, the J end by 0 bases, with 22 bases between. The CDR3 loop reads CASNLRGAGGSSYEQYF. CDR3 DNA: TGTGCCAGCAACCTAAGGGGGGCTGGCGGGAGCTCCTACGAGCAGTACTTC. Looking up the rest from reference TRBV7-9 and TRBJ2-7 gives the full variable domain: DTGVSQNPRHKITKRGQNVTFRCDPISEHNRLYWYRQTLGQGPEFLTYFQNEAQLEKSRLLSDRFSAERPKGSFSTLEIQRTEQGDSAMYLCASNLRGAGGSSYEQYFGPGTRLTVT.

This clone was seen a single time. V and J are TRBV6-5 and TRBJ1-2, with D possibly matching TRBD1 (5 bases). Trimming shortened V by 2 bases and J by 1 base, and 11 bases separated the two germline ends. CDR3 length: 15 amino acids. Germline V gene data show CDR1 as MNHEY and CDR2 as SVGAGI. CDR3 amino acids: CASSYRAGRNYGYTF. The CDR3 region has the DNA TGTGCCAGCAGTTACAGGGCAGGGCGTAACTATGGCTACACCTTC.

The chain couples TRBV27 to TRBJ2-7; possibly TRBD2 for D (6 bases). Looked up from germline, CDR1 is MNHEY and CDR2 is SMNVEV (reference sequence). This CDR3 comprises 13 residues. V was trimmed by 6 bases and J by 0 bases, leaving 9 bases between them. The CDR3 here is CASRAGSSYEQYF. CDR3 sequence (DNA): TGTGCCAGCAGGGCGGGGAGCTCCTACGAGCAGTACTTC.

This clone appeared a few times. The chain is built from TRBV5-4 and TRBJ2-7, with a tentative D call TRBD1 (5 bases). The V gene's germline CDR1 is SGHNT and CDR2 YYREEE (reference sequence). Trimming removed 0 bases from V and 5 bases from J, with 9 bases in between. CDR3 length: 13 amino acids. The CDR3 protein is CASSLVQAHEQYF. The CDR3 DNA is TGTGCCAGCAGCTTGGTACAGGCCCACGAGCAGTACTTC.

The J gene is TRBJ1-6, the V gene TRBV28, with D tentatively TRBD1 (6 bases). The length of the CDR3 is 14 residues. CDR1 is MDHEN and CDR2 is SYDVKM in the germline V gene. V was clipped by 6 bases and J by 15 bases, with 21 bases between them. The CDR3 here is CASSEGQRGTILHF. The CDR3 coding sequence is TGTGCCAGCAGCGAAGGACAGCGGGGGACCATCCTCCACTTT. Complete variable domain (other parts from reference TRBV28 and TRBJ1-6): DVKVTQSSRYLVKRTGEKVFLECVQDMDHENMFWYRQDPGLGLRLIYFSYDVKMKEKGDIPEGYSVSREKKERFSLILESASTNQTSMYLCASSEGQRGTILHFGNGTRLTVT.

This clone was detected a few times. CDR3 sequence reads: CASSLGGLSYEQYF. The CDR3 DNA sequence: TGCGCCAGCAGCTTGGGAGGGTTGTCCTACGAGCAGTACTTC. The rearrangement uses TRBV5-1 and TRBJ2-7, with D possibly matching TRBD2 (5 bases). The CDR3 sequence is 14 residues long. Between the trimmed V and J ends, which lost 0 bases and 1 base, there was a span of 8 bases. Germline V lookup: CDR1 SGHRS, CDR2 YFSETQ.